Each of the 4 T cell receptor beta chains below was sequenced from the same sample in a study of T cell clonotyping in hematopoietic cell transplantation. Libraries were prepared by immunoSEQ multiplex PCR; TCRdb keeps only in-frame clonotypes and omits some of them. The sample holds about 15,000 clones; 70% to 90% are singletons and the top ten take around 4.3%. Sample: peripheral blood mononuclear cells. These receptors originate from a woman in her thirties or forties in good health. Some clones in this sample may be carry-over from other donors' samples.

The V and J genes are TRBV6-5 and TRBJ2-7; D is uncertain. The CDR3 extends over 14 amino acids. Trimming shortened V by 0 bases and J by 4 bases, and 10 bases separated the two germline ends. Germline V gene lookup returns CDR1 MNHEY and CDR2 SVGAGI. The DNA of the CDR3 is TGTGCCAGCAGTTACTCGGGTTCTCTATACGAGCAGTACTTC. Its translation is CASSYSGSLYEQYF.

The chain is built from TRBV7-8 and TRBJ1-1, with a possible D match to TRBD1 (5 bases). CDR3 length: 16 residues. Germline CDR1 reads SGHVS; CDR2 reads FQNEAQ. V lost 5 bases and J 1 base, leaving 17 bases between the germline ends. The chain's CDR3 is CASSPRVAGENTEAFF. CDR3 sequence (DNA): TGTGCCAGCAGCCCCAGGGTTGCAGGCGAGAACACTGAAGCTTTCTTT.

J is TRBJ1-5 and V is TRBV19; no clear D. Germline CDR1 and CDR2: LNHDA and SQIVND (reference sequence). The CDR3 runs 15 residues. V gave up 6 bases and J gave up 7 bases, with 19 bases separating them. The CDR3 bases are TGTGCCAGTAGCCCCCTGTCCAGCCCAGAGCAGCCCCAGCATTTT. It is translated as CASSPLSSPEQPQHF.

V is TRBV5-1 and J is TRBJ2-7; the D gene is possibly TRBD2 (7 bases). CDR3 length equals 14 residues. The germline V gene has CDR1 SGHRS and CDR2 YFSETQ. V dropped 0 bases and J dropped 2 bases, with 9 bases sitting between them. The CDR3 spells CASSLGGGPYEQYF. DNA of the CDR3: TGCGCCAGCAGCTTGGGCGGGGGCCCCTACGAGCAGTACTTC. The full variable domain, its missing parts supplied by reference TRBV5-1 and TRBJ2-7, is KAGVTQTPRYLIKTRGQQVTLSCSPISGHRSVSWYQQTPGQGLQFLFEYFSETQRNKGNFPGRFSGRQFSNSRSEMNVSTLELGDSALYLCASSLGGGPYEQYFGPGTRLTVT.